The clone carrying this TCR beta chain has at least ten counts. What it binds is not known. This record belongs to a study of naive and memory T cell subsets. Four PCR rounds used nested alpha and beta constant region primers plus the SP2 primer. Alpha and beta constant region primers primed reverse transcription for blood and skin samples. TCRdb recomputed calls from the UMI-ligation and nested PCR reads with MiXCR, one row per CDR3 protein. The sample shows more than 20,000 distinct CDR3 sequences, roughly 5.4% of them seen only once. Study observations and caveats: TCR transcript changes with activation or differentiation may affect this RNA method.

TCR cDNA received a 3' ligated oligonucleotide that carried a UMI. Whole blood, roughly 2.6 ml, came from adult healthy volunteers. Reverse transcription used DNase-treated unsorted total RNA, aiming for roughly 1 to 1,100 ng. Germline lookup yields CDR1 MNHNY and CDR2 SVGAGI (reference sequence). With 0 bases clipped from V and 1 base from J, the junction kept 7 bases outside the gene matches. The CDR3 has 17 residues. The clonotype comes from an adult in good health. The sequenced material came from blood. The chain joins TRBV6-6 to TRBJ1-2, with TRBD1 matching 8 bases. CDR3 in DNA: TGTGCCAGCAGTTACTCCGCCCCTGACAGGGGTAACTATGGCTACACCTTC. Translating gives CASSYSAPDRGNYGYTF.